A single sample is the source of the 9 T cell receptor beta chains below, sequenced in a study of blood T cells in healthy people across ages. Combining a sample-barcoded 5' primer with a J-beta primer mix, a second PCR ran for about 6 to 11 cycles. MiXCR, applied by TCRdb to the 5' RACE reads, yields one record per CDR3 protein. The table shows approximately 2,000,000 distinct CDR3 sequences, with around 42% occurring only once. Sequencing was performed on blood. The receptors derive from a human donor in good health.

The chain uses TRBV5-5 and TRBJ1-1; D possibly corresponds to TRBD1 (6 bases). CDR1 is SGHKS and CDR2 is YYEKEE in the germline V gene (reference sequence). The CDR3 consists of 13 residues. Trimming took off 2 bases at V and 7 bases at J, with 12 bases between the two ends. CDR3 DNA: TGTGCCAGCAGCTTATACTTGGACAGTGAAGCTTTCTTT. Residues: CASSLYLDSEAFF.

This clonotype has a handful of counts. A much bigger clone sits one base away, suggesting this may be a read error. CDR3 bases: TGCAGCGTTCAAGGGGAGGTTACCTACGAGCAGTACTTC. This gives the protein CSVQGEVTYEQYF. The chain uses TRBV29-1 and TRBJ2-7; the D gene is possibly TRBD2 (6 bases). With 5 bases removed from V and 2 bases from J, the gap between germline ends came to 13 bases. The CDR3 extends over 13 amino acids. CDR1 is SQVTM, CDR2 ANQGSEA, per germline.

This clonotype was seen at least ten times. The chain links TRBV7-4 to TRBJ2-3; D possibly matches TRBD1 or TRBD2 (5 bases each). CDR1 is SGHVT and CDR2 is SQSDAQ in the germline V gene. The CDR3 covers 14 residues. Trimming removed 4 bases from V and 2 bases from J, with 10 bases in between. The CDR3 region has the DNA TGTGCCAGCAGCTACGGGACCCTCACAGATACGCAGTATTTT. Its protein product is CASSYGTLTDTQYF.

There are a few counts of this clonotype. The chain has TRBV5-8 and TRBJ2-1, with 9 bases identical to TRBD2. Germline V gene lookup returns CDR1 SGHTS and CDR2 YDEGEE. The CDR3 sequence is 14 residues long. J was trimmed by 4 bases and V by 7 bases; bases with no gene match: 6. The CDR3 here is CASAKRGAYNEQFF. Here the CDR3 DNA reads TGTGCCAGCGCCAAGCGGGGGGCATACAATGAGCAGTTCTTC.

J is TRBJ2-3 and V is TRBV4-1, with 13 bases matching TRBD2. V gave up 3 bases and J gave up 3 bases; unmatched junction bases: 12. The CDR3 length is 19 residues. Germline CDR1 and CDR2: MGHRA and YSYEKL. CDR3 nucleotides: TGCGCCAGCAGCCACATTACTAGCGGGGGGGCGGTCTCGACAGATACGCAGTATTTT. Amino acids: CASSHITSGGAVSTDTQYF.

The V gene is TRBV7-2, the J gene TRBJ2-1; 9 bases are shared with TRBD2. Losses at the gene ends were 3 bases for V and 15 bases for J; bases not matched to a gene: 15. Germline assignment: CDR1 SGHTA and CDR2 FQGNSA. The CDR3 runs to 15 residues. CDR3 sequence reads: CASSFSGGSYNERFF. CDR3 DNA: TGTGCCAGCAGCTTTAGCGGGGGCTCCTACAATGAACGGTTCTTC.

In its sample, this clonotype was seen a few times. The chain recombines TRBV7-2 with TRBJ2-3; 11 bases are a match to TRBD2. With V trimmed by 1 base and J by 7 bases, 10 bases remained unmatched. CDR1 and CDR2 (germline): SGHTA, FQGNSA. This CDR3 comprises 17 residues. As DNA, the CDR3 is TGTGCCAGCAGCTTAGTACTAGCGGGGGCCCAAGGTCATACGCAGTATTTT. The encoded protein is CASSLVLAGAQGHTQYF.

This clonotype was observed a handful of times. This sequence joins TRBV20-1 and TRBJ2-4; D unclear. This CDR3 is 14 amino acids long. Germline CDR1 DFQATT, CDR2 SNEGSKA (reference sequence). Trimming took off 6 bases at V and 0 bases at J, with 12 bases between the two ends. CDR3 sequence reads: CSAQSSLAKNIQYF. In DNA, the CDR3 is TGCAGTGCGCAGTCCAGTCTAGCCAAAAACATTCAGTACTTC.

This clonotype came up a few times. The genes are TRBV5-1 and TRBJ2-7; no definite D call. CDR1 SGHRS and CDR2 YFSETQ come from the germline V gene. The CDR3 covers 11 residues. Trimming left V 3 bases short and J 6 bases short, with 7 bases between. This CDR3 is CASSSEIEQYF. CDR3 in DNA: TGCGCCAGCAGCTCGGAAATCGAGCAGTACTTC.